This passage covers 2 T cell receptor beta chains from one sample sequenced in a study of monozygotic twins with inflammatory bowel disease. TCRdb re-called the 5' RACE reads; one entry per CDR3 protein, DNA not given. The sample table includes some 450,000 distinct CDR3 sequences. The specimen was blood. The receptors derive from a human donor with ulcerative colitis or Crohn's disease, or a healthy co-twin of an affected twin (not recorded which).

The chain carries TRBV4-3 and TRBJ2-1; TCRdb outputs TRBD2, but without DNA this stays unchecked. CDR3 length: 15 amino acids. Germline-derived CDR1 and CDR2 are LGHNA and YSLEER. This CDR3 is CASSQEGLADNEQFF.

The chain joins TRBV7-2 to TRBJ1-6. CDR1 is SGHTA and CDR2 is FQGNSA in the germline V gene. The CDR3 runs 12 residues. CDR3: CASSLGRSPLHF. Full variable domain (remainder filled in from reference TRBV7-2 and TRBJ1-6): GAGVSQSPSNKVTEKGKDVELRCDPISGHTALYWYRQSLGQGLEFLIYFQGNSAPDKSGLPSDRFSAERTGGSVSTLTIQRTQQEDSAVYLCASSLGRSPLHFGNGTRLTVT.